The entry that follows covers one T cell receptor (beta chain) sequence. This clonotype was observed many times. What this receptor recognizes is not known. Qualities for individual bases were not recorded, and no much larger clone is one base off. Libraries came from RT-PCR. The instrument given in TCRdb is Illumina HiSeq 2500. TCRdb trimmed the raw reads at Q25, called clones with MiXCR and kept productive beta chains. CDR3 protein duplicates are merged, each entry listing the most common genes and DNA. The sample table shows about 160,000 distinct CDR3 sequences, and approximately 10% are seen once. The ten largest clones add up to around 12% of the sample. This entry is derived from a study of response to subunit inactivated influenza vaccine (dated by TCRdb to about 2018). Broadly, across the study: To follow how T cells responded to a trivalent subunit inactivated influenza vaccine, the researchers relied on deep quantitative profiling of the T cell receptor repertoire. Findings and caveats that apply to the study as a whole: According to the authors, only a limited number of new T cells may be recruited by each seasonal influenza vaccination.

In light of the paper, this sample's time point label describes: 45 days after influenza vaccine administration. According to the germline V gene (reference sequence), CDR1 reads MNHEY and CDR2 reads SMNVEV. There are 13 amino acids in the CDR3, from cysteine to phenylalanine inclusive. The CDR3 DNA has 39 bases and is translated from base 1. V sheds 3 bases and J sheds 4 bases, leaving 6 bases between their ends. The starting material was non-naive T cells sorted from PBMCs, obtained more than 35 days after vaccination. Taken with the paper, the label for cell subset or site translates to: memory T cell fraction. The rearrangement combines TRBV27 with TRBJ2-2; the D gene remains uncertain. This clonotype was sampled from a man aged 50-60 years who received an inactivated influenza vaccine. Donor details come from another sample of the same person, matched by shared clones. The encoded CDR3 is CASSLRGTGELFF. The DNA reads TGTGCCAGCAGTTTGAGAGGCACCGGGGAGCTGTTTTTT.